This entry concerns a single T cell receptor beta chain. What antigen it recognizes has not been identified. The sample holds no much larger clone one base away, and base qualities are not on file. The cohort comprised under 700 healthy bone marrow donors. All cohort members were sampled while nominally healthy, although unrecorded immune exposures were likely present. The donor tested CMV seronegative and was one of the 352 seronegative cohort members. Every donor gave a peripheral blood sample, and the peripheral blood mononuclear cells from that sample were used for TCR beta sequencing. Genomic DNA extraction from the blood cell samples was performed with the Qiagen DNeasy Blood Extraction Kit. Library method: the immunoSEQ multiplex PCR assay. A mixture of 60 forward primers for TCR Vbeta segments and 13 reverse primers for TCR Jbeta segments was used in the multiplex PCR. The CDR3 region of rearranged TCR beta genes was amplified from genomic DNA by a multiplex PCR assay. Amplified TCR beta libraries were sequenced as 87-base-pair reads on the Illumina HiSeq System. The published analysis was carried out like this. A later analysis tallied roughly 78 million unique TCR beta chains across the 666 repertoires, and approximately 12 million of those chains were shared by two or more donors. To remove PCR and sequencing errors, raw reads were error-corrected and collapsed into unique sequences using a nearest-neighbor algorithm that merged closely related sequences. V, D and J gene segments were assigned by aligning CDR3 sequences to IMGT reference sequences. For a sequence to be retained, a match of at least six nucleotides to both a V gene segment and a J gene segment was required. A rearrangement counted as productive if the CDR3 had no stop codons and remained in frame with V and J, and every other rearrangement counted as non-productive. Following IMGT convention, CDR3 was defined as the stretch from the second conserved V-encoded cysteine to the conserved J-encoded phenylalanine. The earlier analysis of about 590 of the donors excluded sequences that lacked an unambiguous match to a single V gene segment. In an earlier analysis of a few hundred of the donors, V segments were called functional above 56.7% productive rearrangements and were called segregating when the between-donor standard deviation exceeded 5%. A statistical classification framework was built for diagnosing cytomegalovirus status from the catalog of TCR beta chain sequences. V and J gene assignment, in a later analysis, came from comparing TCR nucleotide sequences with IMGT/GENE-DB human TR gene sequences. Using the TCRdist pipeline, a later analysis assigned CDR3 sequences along with most-parsimonious VDJ recombination scenarios. In a later analysis, every TCR beta chain was defined by the combination of its CDR3 amino acid sequence and its V-gene family, and reads without a unique V-gene family were dropped. A later analysis removed 600 or so highly shared, low-generation-probability nucleotide sequences to deal with suspected cross-contamination and a sequencing artifact. In a later analysis, a clonal expansion index was calculated for each public chain from normalized within-repertoire ranks of inferred template counts. In a later analysis, generation probabilities were computed using a VDJ recombination model fitted to out-of-frame rearrangements, and the results were checked against IGoR. In a later analysis, hypergeometric tests were used to score TCR-TCR, TCR-HLA and TCR-CMV co-occurrence, with a repertoire-size bias correction applied to TCR pairs. A later analysis estimated false discovery rates by permuting HLA or CMV assignments 20 times. In a later analysis, co-occurring TCRs were grouped using DBSCAN, with TCRdist sequence similarity added in when clustering inside HLA-allele-positive subsets. Repertoires with fewer than 30,000 or more than 120,000 public chains were left out of co-occurrence clustering, as were five repertoires with anomalous nucleotide sharing. Sourced from immuneACCESS, this table was stored by TCRdb with only in-frame sequences that have V and J called. A share of the clones is absent; for the studies checked, an unresolved V gene accounts for under half, and the remainder has no known explanation. D and trimming come from the DNA, and the V and J calls and clone size come from that table. The sample table lists 50,000 to 60,000 clones, approximately 80% of them with a count of one. The ten largest clones add up to less than 1.5% of the sample.

V and J lose 0 bases and 3 bases, and a span of 15 bases separates them. The CDR3 spans 17 residues, from the cysteine through the phenylalanine. The kept DNA is CDR3 alone, 51 bases in frame from the first base. Looking up the germline V gene yields CDR1 SGHRS and CDR2 YFSETQ. These data come from a study of cytomegalovirus exposure and HLA in healthy donors (TCRdb year 2017). Study-wide context: An earlier analysis of approximately 640 of the donors reported approximately 290 Gb of sequence data and roughly 110 million unique TCR beta sequences from about 179 million T cells. Using immunosequencing, the study profiled T cell repertoires from fewer than 700 subjects and related those repertoires to cytomegalovirus serostatus. Across about 380 genotyped donors of the cohort, an average of approximately 220,000 unique TCR beta nucleotide sequences per donor were sequenced, and roughly 18% of those sequences were non-productive. All discovery cohort repertoires had been generated on a single sequencing platform. Genome-wide SNP genotypes for about 55% of the 666 donors were used in a later genetic analysis, which treated that subset as a discovery cohort. An early release that covered some 630 HLA-typed donors contained about 300 gigabases of sequencing data and tens of millions of unique TCR sequences. To predict cytomegalovirus infection status, the study brought together high-throughput TCR immunosequencing, statistical association of individual TCRs with disease status, and machine learning. HLA typing covered class I and class II loci at four-digit resolution. In an earlier analysis of about 590 of the donors, high-throughput TCR beta sequencing was used to judge whether each TCR beta V gene segment behaved as functional or pseudogenic. The aim of the study was to test whether cataloging public T cell receptors could identify signatures of past pathogen exposure. Along with the approximately 650-subject first cohort, a separate validation cohort of over 90 different subjects was used. The genetic ancestry cluster associated with self-reported Caucasian donors included over 80% of the roughly 380 genotyped donors. Roughly five DR-DQ haplotypes were handled as single units for association and clustering because linkage in the cohort was strong. The number of donors typed differed by locus, with about 629-630 for A, B, C, DRB1 and DQB1, more than 500 for DQA1, 600 to 610 for DPA1, and over 400 for DPB1. The later analysis used no new phenotypic data to find candidate immune exposures, relying instead on TCR beta sequences and their occurrence across donors. Donor age, sex, ethnicity and CMV serostatus were compiled together with the repertoire data. To study patterns of TCR occurrence, a later analysis re-analyzed previously published TCR beta repertoires from 600 to 750 donors and added high-resolution HLA genotyping. The full study reports these points: The cohort was sequenced for TCR beta chains only, and without alpha or paired-chain data the features that could be detected were limited. When HLA alleles, especially DR and DQ, strongly co-occurred, TCR associations were difficult to assign to individual alleles. A later analysis found that most CMV-associated TCR beta chains appeared HLA-restricted, with HLA associations seemingly driven largely by CMV exposure. Because the 87-base-pair reads could not distinguish some IMGT-functional V segments, including TRBV6-2 and TRBV6-3, those segments were excluded. The only immune exposure information available for the cohort was CMV serostatus. Linkage disequilibrium might explain the correlated functional status among segregating V segments, but an unknown experimental factor could not be ruled out. A further reported finding was that TCR beta sequences accurately predicted the HLA-A and HLA-B alleles for most subjects in the first cohort. A cluster of highly shared sequence variants was judged likely to represent a technical artifact of the sequencing pipeline. A later analysis found that TCR association rates varied across HLA loci, with DRB1 alleles showing the most associated TCRs and HLA-C alleles the fewest. While some public TCRs were present in many individuals, most TCR sequences turned up only very rarely across donors. According to the authors, the approach could potentially be generalized to other disease states and immunological phenotypes. Seventeen rarely observed V segments, including chromosome 9 orphons, were excluded from the earlier analysis of several hundred of the donors because counts were too low. In vitro tests confirmed that a few of the cytomegalovirus-associated TCR beta chains recognize cytomegalovirus antigens. HLA typing was unavailable for some donors at each locus, so association tests used only the typed subset. In a later genetic analysis, fewer N-insertions in productive TCRs were reported among donors in an Asian-associated ancestry cluster than the roughly 700-donor mean. The classifier was reported to diagnose cytomegalovirus status with high specificity and sensitivity in both the original and validation cohorts. A later analysis found that HLA-associated TCR beta chains were more clonally expanded and had lower generation probabilities than equally common non-associated chains. Broadly in line with IMGT annotations, most TCR beta V segments showed up in productive rearrangements about 87% or about 30% of the time in an earlier analysis of some 590 of the donors. Roughly uniform sequencing depth across donors was assumed in presence/absence analyses, although this assumption may not hold. According to a later analysis, parvovirus B19, influenza, CMV and Epstein-Barr virus appeared linked to several top co-occurrence clusters. The study gave a list of over 150 TCR beta chains associated with cytomegalovirus. V-gene and J-gene trimming of TCR beta chains was associated with a missense DCLRE1C variant in a later genetic analysis, and the association was replicated in an independent cohort. A later analysis associated about 17,000 TCR beta sequences with specific HLA alleles at a false discovery rate of 0.05.

Specimen: PBMCs. The chain is made from TRBV5-1 and TRBJ2-2; no D gene call is confident. This TCR derives from a female donor in good health and CMV-seronegative. This receptor carries the CDR3 CASSLDLGDADTGELFF. The nucleotides read TGCGCCAGCAGCTTGGACTTGGGCGACGCCGACACCGGGGAGCTGTTTTTT.